The clone carrying this T cell receptor (beta chain) came up a few times. This entry belongs to a study of shared clonotypes between healthy human individuals. Donation came from healthy HIV-negative adults that had no recent acute infections or vaccinations. The CDR3 is 15 residues long. The V end lost 6 bases, the J end lost 1 base, and 15 bases lay between the germline ends. Germline V gene lookup returns CDR1 MNHEY and CDR2 SVGAGI. The protocol was immunoSEQ multiplex PCR, while the TCRdb copy is restricted to in-frame clones and leaves out a portion. The sample contains about 2.3 million clones, around 92% of which appear only once.

This chain joins TRBV6-5 and TRBJ1-1; D not certain. The TCR originated in a man between 18 and 35 years old in good health. Some clones in this sample may be carry-over from other donors' samples. The material sequenced was naive CD4+ T cells from PBMCs. Subset given: CD45RA+ positively selected. This chain's CDR3 is CASRPRHRPNTEAFF. The CDR3 region has the DNA TGTGCCAGCAGACCGAGACACCGACCGAACACTGAAGCTTTCTTT.